What follows describes a single T cell receptor (beta chain). The sample originates from a study of shared clonotypes between healthy human individuals. For unsorted samples, genomic DNA was extracted from around 96 million PBMCs. The CDR3 extends over 15 amino acids. CDR1 and CDR2 from the germline V gene are MNHNS and SASEGT. V lost 4 bases, J lost 1 base, and 13 bases lay in between. Only in-frame clones appear in the TCRdb table, and some are missing; sequencing was by immunoSEQ multiplex PCR. The top ten clones hold about 12% of a sample with over 400,000 clones, over 75% of them seen once. The chain combines TRBV6-1 with TRBJ1-1, with TRBD1 as a possible D gene (6 bases). This receptor was identified in a woman aged 40 to 50 in good health. Some clones in this sample may be carry-over from other donors' samples. The sample consisted of PBMCs. In nucleotides, the CDR3 is TGTGCCAGCAGTGCTCAAGAGACAGGGAACACTGAAGCTTTCTTT. Protein: CASSAQETGNTEAFF.